The clone carrying this T cell receptor (beta chain) was detected once. Its target is not known. TCRbeta library construction was performed incorporating unique molecular identifiers. A single record per CDR3 protein comes from TCRdb applying MiXCR to the PCR reads. The sample consists of approximately 250,000 distinct CDR3 sequences, under 30% of them appearing once. This specimen comes from a study of T-cell reconstitution after alpha-beta-depleted transplantation in children. Study findings and constraints: T-cell numbers and diversity, one year after transplant, stemmed largely from T cells that were newly produced. As was reported, about two months after transplant, alpha-beta T cells came from several hundred expanded graft clones. TCRbeta diversity was high at day 60 in some patients (a result of surviving recipient T cells and thymic progenitors).

The TCR was taken from a girl between 2 and 10 years old with Fanconi anemia, due to receive a stem cell transplant. The sample consisted of PBMCs, taken before TCRalphabeta/CD19-depleted stem cell transplant.

The CDR3 here is CAWSVLSYGYTF. For the CDR3, the DNA is TGTGCCTGGAGTGTATTAAGCTATGGCTACACCTTC. J is TRBJ1-2 and V is TRBV30; D not certain. CDR1 GTSNPN and CDR2 SVGIG come from the germline V gene (reference sequence). The V gene lost 0 bases and the J gene lost 4 bases, with 6 bases spanning the gap. CDR3 length equals 12 residues.